The entry below gives a single T cell receptor (beta chain) sequence along with its context. The antigen is unknown. V shed 5 bases, J shed 5 bases, and the junction held 6 bases outside the gene matches. This CDR3 is built from 13 residues. The germline V gene encodes CDR1 SGHAT and CDR2 FQDESV (reference sequence). TCRdb re-derived calls from the 5' RACE reads in MiXCR, one entry per CDR3 protein. The data contain more than 250,000 distinct CDR3 sequences, approximately 15% of them singletons. This sample is part of a study of T-cell memory formation after mild COVID-19. Study-wide context: Clusters were largely donor specific. General study results and limits: Balance between CD4 and CD8 was seen in clones contracting day 15 to 85, and a CD4+ lean was seen in later expanders. The authors did not confirm SARS-CoV-2 specificity of second-wave clones peaking day 37.

The origin of this receptor is a man between 18 and 35 years old who had mild COVID-19 (a few samples of this study predate the infection). Cell type and time point are not known. Material: PBMCs or a T cell subset sorted from them (not recorded which). The chain combines TRBV11-1 with TRBJ2-7; 7 bases agree with TRBD1. CDR3 nucleotide sequence: TGTGCCAGCAGCGTAACAGGGGCCGACGAGCAGTACTTC. This sequence encodes CASSVTGADEQYF. Looking up the rest from reference TRBV11-1 and TRBJ2-7 gives the full variable domain: EAEVAQSPRYKITEKSQAVAFWCDPISGHATLYWYRQILGQGPELLVQFQDESVVDDSQLPKDRFSAERLKGVDSTLKIQPAELGDSAMYLCASSVTGADEQYFGPGTRLTVT.